The source of this TCR beta chain is a study of blood T cells in healthy people across ages. For the second PCR, which ran for 7 to 11 cycles, a sample-barcoded 5' primer and a J-beta primer mix were used. The authors tagged each cDNA molecule using a template-switch adaptor with 12 random nucleotides. From the 5' RACE reads, TCRdb called clonotypes with MiXCR, one entry per CDR3 protein. The table includes 650,000 to 900,000 distinct CDR3 sequences, approximately 59% detected once. This CDR3 region has 12 residues. There are many counts of this clonotype. Since a much larger clone is just one base distant, this may be a read error.

Sequencing was done on a sample of blood. This receptor was taken from a man aged 25-45 years in good health. The V and J genes are TRBV21-1 and TRBJ2-5; the table's TRBD1 call for D was not verified on the DNA. TRBV21-1 corresponds to a pseudogene. The CDR3 region has the DNA TGTGCCAGCGGGGGGGCTGAGAATGAGCAGTACTTC. It is translated as CASGGAENEQYF.